These 30 T cell receptor beta chains were sequenced from one sample in a study of T cell repertoires in cytomegalovirus infection. TCRdb re-called the reads through MiXCR, storing one row per CDR3 protein. This sample carries roughly 630,000 distinct CDR3 sequences, roughly a quarter of them seen once, and the ten largest clones take roughly 8%. The sample was CD8+ T cells from PBMCs. The source is a human donor in good health (CMV status not recorded). Some clones in this sample may be carry-over from other donors' samples.

The rearrangement joins TRBV6-2 or TRBV6-3 to TRBJ1-1; D unclear. Trimming cost V 4 bases and J 1 base, with 16 bases left between them. CDR1 and CDR2 (germline): MNHEY, SVGEGT. The CDR3 sequence is 16 residues long. CDR3: CASSSPGTNPNTEAFF. In nucleotides, the CDR3 is TGTGCCAGCAGTTCCCCCGGCACTAACCCGAACACTGAAGCTTTCTTT.

This clonotype was counted at least ten times. The rearrangement uses TRBV12-3 or TRBV12-4 and TRBJ2-3; D gene ambiguous. CDR3 length: 16 amino acids. The V gene lost 1 base and the J gene lost 4 bases, with 15 bases spanning the gap. In DNA, the CDR3 is TGTGCCAGCAGTTTAGAGGTAGGGCGGAATGCAGATACGCAGTATTTT. Its protein product is CASSLEVGRNADTQYF.

This clonotype has ten or more counts. Its ends do not fully match the called genes, so a read error is possible. CDR3 protein: CASSPYGLAGAEEAQYF. The CDR3 bases are TGTGCCAGCAGCCCCTATGGACTAGCGGGGGCTGAAGAGGCCCAGTACTTC. This sequence joins TRBV7-2 and TRBJ2-5; 13 bases are shared with TRBD2. The germline CDR1 and CDR2 sequences are SGHTA and FQGNSA. The CDR3 consists of 17 residues.

The sample holds a few counts of this clonotype. The V and J genes are TRBV10-3 and TRBJ2-2; 7 nucleotides line up with TRBD1. The CDR3 sequence is 14 residues long. From germline, CDR1 is ENHRY and CDR2 SYGVKD. V was pared by 6 bases and J by 5 bases, with 6 bases of the junction left unmatched. The CDR3: CAIREGAETGELFF. The CDR3 DNA reads TGTGCCATCAGAGAGGGGGCGGAGACCGGGGAGCTGTTTTTT.

J is TRBJ2-7 and V is TRBV29-1; D may be TRBD1 (6 bases). This CDR3 has 13 amino acids. The V gene lost 3 bases and the J gene lost 7 bases, with 16 bases spanning the gap. The germline CDR1 and CDR2 sequences are SQVTM and ANQGSEA. The CDR3 bases are TGCAGCGTTGACCCCACAGGGATGAGTGAGCAGTACTTC. Its protein product is CSVDPTGMSEQYF.

The rearrangement joins TRBV14 to TRBJ2-3, with 8 bases identical to TRBD2. The CDR3 runs 16 residues. CDR1 is SGHDN and CDR2 is FVKESK in the germline V gene. With V trimmed by 4 bases and J by 3 bases, 9 bases remained unmatched. CDR3 in DNA: TGTGCCAGCAGCCCTCGGGGGGGCCCGATTACAGATACGCAGTATTTT. As protein: CASSPRGGPITDTQYF.

A remark on this clonotype: One end of the junction varies from germline; a read error may be responsible. This chain uses TRBV7-9 with TRBJ1-4; no firm D call. This CDR3 spans 15 amino acids. Germline V gene sequence: CDR1 SEHNR, CDR2 FQNEAQ (reference sequence). The CDR3 bases are TGTGTCAGCAGCTTAAGTCTATCTCACCCGGAAAAACTGTTTTTT. Protein product: CVSSLSLSHPEKLFF.

This clonotype came up a few times. This chain connects TRBV6-5 to TRBJ2-1; D gene uncertain. The germline V gene has CDR1 MNHEY and CDR2 SVGAGI. The CDR3 extends over 14 amino acids. The germline V and J ends were trimmed by 2 bases and 7 bases, with 12 bases remaining between them. CDR3 sequence: CASSYEWARNEQFF. CDR3 sequence (DNA): TGTGCCAGCAGTTACGAGTGGGCTCGGAATGAGCAGTTCTTC.

This chain uses TRBV29-1 with TRBJ2-6; D is ambiguous. This CDR3 spans 14 amino acids. Trimming removed 2 bases at V and 2 bases at J, with 7 bases between. CDR1 is SQVTM and CDR2 is ANQGSEA in the germline V gene. CDR3: CSVELRAGANVLTF. Written as DNA, the CDR3 is TGCAGCGTTGAATTAAGAGCTGGGGCCAACGTCCTGACTTTC.

This clonotype occurred a few times. The chain couples TRBV6-2 or TRBV6-3 to TRBJ2-1; tentatively, D is TRBD2 (5 bases). V lost 5 bases and J lost 6, with 14 bases in between. The CDR3 covers 14 residues. Germline CDR1 is MNHEY and CDR2 is SVGEGT. The CDR3 DNA sequence: TGTGCCAGCAGTACACGCCTCGCGGGCAATGAGCAGTTCTTC. The encoded protein is CASSTRLAGNEQFF.

This clonotype was observed at least ten times. CDR3 DNA: TGTGCCATCAGTGTCGGGACAGCCCCTACCTACGAGCAGTACGTC. Protein product: CAISVGTAPTYEQYV. The rearrangement uses TRBV10-3 and TRBJ2-7; TRBD1 matches 7 bases. Trimming took 4 bases from V and 2 from J; bases not matched to a gene: 8. The CDR3 has 15 residues. Germline-derived CDR1 and CDR2 are ENHRY and SYGVKD.

Turning to this clonotype: A junction boundary mismatches the germline segment, possibly from a read error. V is TRBV4-1 and J is TRBJ1-3; D gene unclear. Germline V gene data show CDR1 as MGHRA and CDR2 as YSYEKL. CDR3 length equals 12 residues. The CDR3 DNA reads TGTGCCAGCAGCCAAGGGGGAAACACCATATATTTT. Amino acid sequence: CASSQGGNTIYF.

The chain joins TRBV20-1 to TRBJ2-5; 11 nucleotides line up with TRBD2. In germline, CDR1 is DFQATT, CDR2 SNEGSKA (reference sequence). The CDR3 covers 16 residues. With 0 bases clipped from V and 6 bases from J, the junction kept 9 bases outside the gene matches. CDR3 sequence reads: CSARDRISGGAKTQYF. In DNA form, the CDR3 reads TGCAGTGCTAGAGATCGAATTAGCGGGGGGGCCAAGACCCAGTACTTC.

The chain uses TRBV10-3 and TRBJ2-7, with TRBD1 matching over 8 bases. V shed 7 bases and J 1 base; nucleotides not matched to a gene: 9. CDR1 and CDR2 from the germline V gene are ENHRY and SYGVKD. The CDR3 length is 15 residues. As DNA, the CDR3 is TGTGCCATCAACCCCACGGGACAGGTTTCCTACGAGCAGTACTTC. It yields the protein CAINPTGQVSYEQYF.

The chain is built from TRBV7-9 and TRBJ2-3, with 7 bases identical to TRBD1. This CDR3 region has 15 residues. The V segment lost 7 bases and the J segment 2 bases; nucleotides outside the gene matches: 9. The V gene's germline CDR1 is SEHNR and CDR2 FQNEAQ (reference sequence). Written as DNA, the CDR3 is TGTGCCAGCAAAAAGAGGGGGCAGGCCACAGATACGCAGTATTTT. It is translated as CASKKRGQATDTQYF. The full variable domain, rest sourced from reference TRBV7-9 and TRBJ2-3, is DTGVSQNPRHKITKRGQNVTFRCDPISEHNRLYWYRQTLGQGPEFLTYFQNEAQLEKSRLLSDRFSAERPKGSFSTLEIQRTEQGDSAMYLCASKKRGQATDTQYFGPGTRLTVL.

Only a few counts were recorded for this clonotype. V gene TRBV29-1 combines with J gene TRBJ2-7; the D is unclear. The length of the CDR3 is 13 residues. The V and J ends lost 2 bases and 1 base respectively, with 9 bases between them. Germline CDR1 reads SQVTM; CDR2 reads ANQGSEA. The CDR3 region has the DNA TGCAGCGTTGAATGGAGTCAGTCCTACGAGCAGTACTTC. Amino acid sequence: CSVEWSQSYEQYF.

J is TRBJ1-2 and V is TRBV27; the D gene is possibly TRBD1 (5 bases). Germline CDR1 is MNHEY and CDR2 is SMNVEV (reference sequence). The CDR3 has 13 amino acids. Trimming removed 8 bases from V and 2 bases from J, with 12 bases in between. The CDR3 DNA sequence: TGTGCCAGCCGGGACGGAATAAACTATGGCTACACCTTC. It encodes CASRDGINYGYTF.

This clonotype was detected many times. The gene calls are TRBV7-9 and TRBJ2-7; possibly TRBD2 for D (6 bases). CDR1 SEHNR and CDR2 FQNEAQ come from the germline V gene (reference sequence). V was shortened by 5 bases and J by 2 bases, with 13 bases between the two germline ends. There are 14 residues in the CDR3. The CDR3 spells CASSHRDSPYEQYV. CDR3 bases: TGTGCCAGCAGCCACCGGGACTCCCCCTACGAGCAGTACGTC.

The chain employs TRBV29-1 and TRBJ2-1; D perhaps matches TRBD2 (6 bases). Germline V lookup: CDR1 SQVTM, CDR2 ANQGSEA. V lost 7 bases and J lost 9, with 16 bases in between. CDR3 size: 12 residues. The CDR3 spells CSADKGGSEQFF. CDR3 DNA sequence: TGCAGCGCTGACAAGGGAGGCTCTGAGCAGTTCTTC.

This clonotype has just a few counts. This CDR3 is CATSATTSSTDTQYF. CDR3 bases: TGTGCCACCTCGGCTACAACATCTAGCACAGATACGCAGTATTTT. This chain joins TRBV24-1 and TRBJ2-3; D call uncertain. The CDR3 consists of 15 residues. The germline V gene has CDR1 KGHDR and CDR2 SFDVKD. The V gene lost 9 bases and the J gene lost 0 bases, with 15 bases spanning the gap.

The chain has TRBV6-1 and TRBJ1-1; the match to TRBD1 covers 9 bases. Trimming removed 8 bases from V and 7 bases from J; junction bases left unmatched: 17. CDR1 and CDR2 (germline): MNHNS, SASEGT. This CDR3 spans 16 amino acids. In nucleotides, the CDR3 is TGTGCCAGCCGACCGACAGGGGGTGGGGGGGGCCTTGAAGCTTTCTTT. Residues: CASRPTGGGGGLEAFF.

The table lists this clonotype with many counts. V and J are TRBV7-9 and TRBJ2-6; 8 bases agree with TRBD1. This CDR3 has 17 residues. The germline CDR1 and CDR2 sequences are SEHNR and FQNEAQ (reference sequence). J gave up 0 bases and V 4 bases, and 5 bases lay outside the gene matches. CDR3 sequence reads: CASSSRDRSSGANVLTF. The CDR3, as DNA: TGTGCCAGCAGCTCCCGGGACAGGAGCTCTGGGGCCAACGTCCTGACTTTC.

The chain couples TRBV7-2 to TRBJ2-1; 7 bases match TRBD2. Trimming removed 1 base from V and 2 bases from J; junction bases left unmatched: 5. Looked up from germline, CDR1 is SGHTA and CDR2 is FQGNSA. CDR3 length: 16 amino acids. DNA of the CDR3: TGTGCCAGCAGCTTAGTCTTTGCGGGGGCCTACAATGAGCAGTTCTTC. This codes for CASSLVFAGAYNEQFF.

This clonotype was seen repeatedly, ten times or more. V usage is TRBV7-8 and J usage is TRBJ1-1, with D possibly being TRBD1 (5 bases). The V end lost 3 bases, the J end lost 3 bases, and 11 bases lay between the germline ends. Germline V CDR1 and CDR2: SGHVS, FQNEAQ. This CDR3 is built from 14 residues. The CDR3: CASSLRGDDTEAFF. In DNA, the CDR3 is TGTGCCAGCAGCTTGAGGGGCGATGACACTGAAGCTTTCTTT.

Worth noting for this clonotype: A much bigger clone sits one base away, suggesting this may be a read error. This chain links TRBV19 with TRBJ2-2, with D maybe TRBD2 (6 bases). From germline, CDR1 is LNHDA and CDR2 SQIVND (reference sequence). V lost 4 bases to trimming and J lost 1 base, with 10 bases between them. The length of the CDR3 is 15 residues. The CDR3 bases are TGTGCCAGTAGTACGGGACTTCTGAACACCGGGGAGCTGTTTTTT. This gives the protein CASSTGLLNTGELFF.

In its sample, this clonotype was seen a few times. This sequence joins TRBV5-1 and TRBJ2-3; D is ambiguous. Germline loops: CDR1 SGHRS, CDR2 YFSETQ. CDR3 size: 14 residues. V lost 1 base, J lost 3 bases, and 9 bases lay in between. The CDR3 loop is CASSLIADTDTQYF. CDR3 in DNA: TGCGCCAGCAGCTTGATCGCGGATACAGATACGCAGTATTTT. Full variable domain (rest looked up from reference TRBV5-1 and TRBJ2-3): KAGVTQTPRYLIKTRGQQVTLSCSPISGHRSVSWYQQTPGQGLQFLFEYFSETQRNKGNFPGRFSGRQFSNSRSEMNVSTLELGDSALYLCASSLIADTDTQYFGPGTRLTVL.

The chain combines TRBV27 with TRBJ2-3, with TRBD1 identical over 10 bases. Per the germline V gene, CDR1 is MNHEY and CDR2 is SMNVEV (reference sequence). J was trimmed by 2 bases and V by 5 bases; bases with no gene match: 19. CDR3 length equals 20 residues. CDR3 in amino acids: CASSPRQTGGPRGHTDTQYF. CDR3 nucleotide sequence: TGTGCCAGCAGTCCAAGACAGACAGGGGGCCCCAGGGGACACACAGATACGCAGTATTTT.

The rearrangement uses TRBV19 and TRBJ2-1, with a weak D call TRBD1 (5 bases). The ends were cut back, 7 bases at V and 4 bases at J, with 17 bases in the middle. From germline, CDR1 is LNHDA and CDR2 SQIVND (reference sequence). The CDR3 runs 15 residues. The chain's CDR3 is CASTPRVTDYNEQFF. The DNA for the CDR3 is TGTGCCAGTACCCCCCGGGTGACAGATTACAATGAGCAGTTCTTC. The variable domain in full, with the rest retrieved from reference TRBV19 and TRBJ2-1, is DGGITQSPKYLFRKEGQNVTLSCEQNLNHDAMYWYRQDPGQGLRLIYYSQIVNDFQKGDIAEGYSVSREKKESFPLTVTSAQKNPTAFYLCASTPRVTDYNEQFFGPGTRLTVL.

The chain has TRBV3-1 and TRBJ2-1; TRBD1 might be the D (6 bases). CDR3 size: 14 residues. The germline gives CDR1 LGHDT, CDR2 YNNKEL (reference sequence). V lost 0 bases to trimming and J lost 9 bases, with 12 bases between them. The CDR3 nucleotides are TGTGCCAGCAGCCAAGATCTGGAAGGGGGTGAGCAGTTCTTC. Its translation is CASSQDLEGGEQFF.

This chain links TRBV5-1 with TRBJ1-1; 7 nucleotides align to TRBD1. The germline V gene encodes CDR1 SGHRS and CDR2 YFSETQ. After removal of 9 bases from V and 1 base from J, the junction contained 3 bases not matched to a gene. The CDR3 runs to 12 residues. This chain's CDR3 is CATTGENTEAFF. CDR3 DNA sequence: TGCGCCACCACAGGGGAGAACACTGAAGCTTTCTTT.